This TCR beta chain was sequenced for a study of cytomegalovirus exposure and HLA in healthy donors. Note on this clone: Its antigen is unidentified.

PCR involved 60 Vbeta and 13 Jbeta primers. This table comes from immunoSEQ multiplex PCR, and its TCRdb copy is limited to in-frame clones, with some not included. Of about 180,000 clones in the sample, about 85% were seen once. Germline CDR1 reads SNHLY; CDR2 reads FYNNEI. Trimming removed 4 bases at V and 2 bases at J, with 12 bases between. This CDR3 region has 14 residues. Study-level findings and limits: CMV serostatus was the sole immune exposure information available. Analyzed later, association rates of TCRs varied across HLA loci, with DRB1 most and HLA-C fewest. An analysis done earlier found most TCR beta V segments productive about 87% or about 30% of the time.

The clonotype originates from a girl aged 5-17 years in good health and CMV-seropositive. Sequenced sample: PBMCs. This chain uses TRBV2 with TRBJ2-7; the D gene is possibly TRBD1 (6 bases). CDR3 region: CASSGTALPYEQYF. The CDR3 coding sequence is TGTGCCAGCAGTGGGACAGCCCTGCCCTACGAGCAGTACTTC.